The table lists the clone carrying this T cell receptor (beta chain) with a count of one. This entry is derived from a study of T cells after somatic rescue of genetic block. With V trimmed by 5 bases and J by 7 bases, 7 bases remained unmatched. Germline loops: CDR1 SGHTA, CDR2 FQGTGA. The CDR3 covers 14 residues. The data were produced by immunoSEQ multiplex PCR, yet TCRdb's version contains in-frame clones alone and is incomplete. The sample lists 110,000 or so clones; 80% to 95% were seen once. The receptor was derived from a woman younger than 35. V gene TRBV7-3 combines with J gene TRBJ2-3, with 9 bases aligning to TRBD2. The sample comprised peripheral blood mononuclear cells (PBMCs). CDR3 sequence (DNA): TGTGCCAGCAGCCAAGGACTAGCGCGTAATACGCAGTATTTT. Protein sequence: CASSQGLARNTQYF.